This TCR beta chain comes out of a study of cytomegalovirus exposure and HLA in healthy donors. This CDR3 region has 12 residues. V was pared by 3 bases and J by 7 bases, with 6 bases between. CDR1 LNHDA and CDR2 SQIVND come from the germline V gene (reference sequence). Repertoires were generated with immunoSEQ multiplex PCR, while TCRdb's copy carries only in-frame clones and drops some. The sample yields 70,000 or so clones, 94% seen once. The TCR originated in a woman aged 18-35 years in good health and CMV-seropositive. The material sequenced was PBMCs. The rearrangement uses TRBV19 and TRBJ2-2; perhaps TRBD2 as D (5 bases). In DNA, the CDR3 is TGTGCCAGTAGTATCGGGGACGGGGAGCTGTTTTTT. Its translation is CASSIGDGELFF.